Following are 24 T cell receptor beta chains from one sample sequenced in a study of beta chain features in type 1 diabetes. The investigators reverse transcribed all of the isolated RNA, so they sequenced expressed TCRB transcripts. Profiled with immunoSEQ multiplex PCR; TCRdb holds only in-frame clones, not every one. The table lists 350,000 to 450,000 clones, approximately 15% of them singletons. The specimen was naive CD4+ T cells from blood. The receptors were gathered from a man aged 25-45 years in good health.

The chain has TRBV29-1 and TRBJ2-1, with TRBD2 matching 10 bases. The CDR3 sequence is 14 residues long. Per germline, CDR1 SQVTM and CDR2 ANQGSEA. V gave up 6 bases and J gave up 10 bases; unmatched junction bases: 12. The CDR3: CSVKPGLAPREQFF. In nucleotides, the CDR3 is TGCAGCGTGAAACCGGGACTAGCGCCCCGAGAGCAGTTCTTC.

This chain connects TRBV19 to TRBJ2-1; D is uncertain. Germline-derived CDR1 and CDR2 are LNHDA and SQIVND (reference sequence). CDR3 length: 14 residues. The germline V and J ends were trimmed by 1 base and 7 bases, with 11 bases remaining between them. The CDR3 loop is CASSIVAHYNEQFF. The CDR3 DNA follows: TGTGCCAGTAGTATAGTCGCTCACTATAATGAGCAGTTCTTC.

This clone occurred a few times. The chain uses TRBV25-1 and TRBJ1-4; D remains ambiguous. The germline V gene has CDR1 MGHDK and CDR2 SYGVNS. V was pared by 2 bases and J by 3 bases, with 19 bases between. CDR3 length: 18 residues. The CDR3 DNA is TGTGCCAGCAGTGAAACACGGGGTTATGCTCGGGCTAATGAAAAACTGTTTTTT. Translating gives CASSETRGYARANEKLFF.

This clone was picked up a small number of times. The gene calls are TRBV30 and TRBJ1-5; D call uncertain. V was pared by 2 bases and J by 0 bases, with 11 bases between. The CDR3 runs to 15 residues. Germline V gene sequence: CDR1 GTSNPN, CDR2 SVGIG (reference sequence). This chain's CDR3 is CAWSRSRISNQPQHF. The CDR3 nucleotides are TGTGCCTGGAGTAGATCAAGGATTAGCAATCAGCCCCAGCATTTT.

This clone has a handful of counts. The CDR3 here is CASSWTGEETQYF. In DNA, the CDR3 is TGTGCCAGCAGCTGGACAGGGGAAGAGACCCAGTACTTC. V and J are TRBV5-6 and TRBJ2-5; 9 bases fit TRBD1. This CDR3 spans 13 amino acids. The V gene end was trimmed by 3 bases and the J gene end by 3 bases; junction bases not matched to a gene: 0. Germline loops: CDR1 SGHDT, CDR2 YYEEEE.

This clone was observed a few times. The rearrangement uses TRBV29-1 and TRBJ2-1; perhaps TRBD2 as D (5 bases). There are 12 residues in the CDR3. Trimming left V 6 bases short and J 9 bases short, with 15 bases between. Looked up from germline, CDR1 is SQVTM and CDR2 is ANQGSEA. CDR3 sequence: CSVGAWEIEQFF. Here the CDR3 DNA reads TGCAGCGTCGGAGCTTGGGAGATTGAGCAGTTCTTC.

V is TRBV20-1 and J is TRBJ2-3, with D unresolved. This CDR3 has 11 residues. The germline V and J ends were trimmed by 3 bases and 13 bases, with 14 bases remaining between them. The germline gives CDR1 DFQATT, CDR2 SNEGSKA (reference sequence). This CDR3 reads CSARKEIAKYF. CDR3 sequence (DNA): TGCAGTGCTAGGAAAGAGATAGCAAAGTATTTT.

In this sample, this clone turned up a few times. The chain carries TRBV25-1 and TRBJ1-3, with 7 bases that match TRBD1. CDR1 is MGHDK, CDR2 SYGVNS, per germline. This CDR3 has 15 residues. Losses at the gene ends were 6 bases for V and 0 bases for J; bases not matched to a gene: 5. As DNA, the CDR3 is TGTGCCAGCAGCCGGGGGACAGCCTCTGGAAACACCATATATTTT. Its translation: CASSRGTASGNTIYF.

This clone has only a few counts. The CDR3 region has the DNA TGTGCCAGCAGTGATTGGCAGGGGGTCGGAGATACGCAGTATTTT. Its translation is CASSDWQGVGDTQYF. This chain links TRBV25-1 with TRBJ2-3; 7 bases are a match to TRBD1. Germline lookup yields CDR1 MGHDK and CDR2 SYGVNS. The CDR3 length is 15 residues. After removal of 3 bases from V and 5 bases from J, the junction contained 8 bases not matched to a gene.

This clone was observed a few times. CDR3 nucleotides: TGCAGCGTCGTGAGGAAGGGAGGGGTGAACACTGAAGCTTTCTTT. It translates to CSVVRKGGVNTEAFF. The genes are TRBV29-1 and TRBJ1-1; D may be TRBD1 (5 bases). Germline loops: CDR1 SQVTM, CDR2 ANQGSEA. V dropped 6 bases and J dropped 0 bases, with 17 bases sitting between them. CDR3 size: 15 residues.

This clone has just a few counts. The chain couples TRBV2 to TRBJ2-7; 7 bases are a match to TRBD1. The junction had 4 bases not matched to a gene; V was cut back by 11 bases and J by 6 bases. The germline V gene encodes CDR1 SNHLY and CDR2 FYNNEI. The CDR3 loop spans 10 amino acids. This CDR3 is CAVRGSEQYV. The CDR3 DNA reads as TGTGCCGTCAGGGGGTCCGAGCAGTACGTC.

In this sample, this clone turned up a few times. The J gene is TRBJ1-4, the V gene TRBV2; 8 nucleotides agree with TRBD1. This CDR3 contains 14 residues. CDR1 is SNHLY and CDR2 is FYNNEI in the germline V gene. Trimming removed 6 bases from V and 0 bases from J; junction bases left unmatched: 0. The CDR3 DNA reads as TGTGCCAGCAGGGACAGGGCAACTAATGAAAAACTGTTTTTT. Its protein is CASRDRATNEKLFF.

This clone was counted only a few times. The chain recombines TRBV7-9 with TRBJ2-1; D is undetermined. Trimming removed 0 bases from V and 7 bases from J, with 7 bases in between. CDR3 length: 13 residues. The germline gives CDR1 SEHNR, CDR2 FQNEAQ (reference sequence). DNA of the CDR3: TGTGCCAGCAGCTTAGCCACCGTAAATGAGCAGTTCTTC. Its protein product is CASSLATVNEQFF.

CDR3: CASSYLTSGRFNEQFF. In nucleotides, the CDR3 is TGTGCCAGCAGTTACCTGACTAGCGGGAGGTTCAATGAGCAGTTCTTC. The rearrangement uses TRBV6-6 and TRBJ2-1; 13 nucleotides agree with TRBD2. J was trimmed by 6 bases and V by 2 bases; bases with no gene match: 4. The V gene's germline CDR1 is MNHNY and CDR2 SVGAGI (reference sequence). The CDR3 spans 16 residues.

The V and J genes are TRBV2 and TRBJ1-5; D is uncertain. The CDR3 loop spans 14 amino acids. Trimming took 4 bases from V and 5 from J, leaving 12 bases between them. Germline assignment: CDR1 SNHLY and CDR2 FYNNEI. The CDR3: CASSVFETYQPQHF. The CDR3 coding sequence is TGTGCCAGCAGTGTGTTTGAGACATATCAGCCCCAGCATTTT.

The chain couples TRBV7-3 to TRBJ2-1; 9 nucleotides align to TRBD2. V was clipped by 6 bases and J by 6 bases; unmatched bases: 6. Germline CDR1 reads SGHTA; CDR2 reads FQGTGA. The CDR3 is 14 residues long. CDR3 nucleotide sequence: TGTGCCAGCAGTTATGAACTAGCGGGCAATGAGCAGTTCTTC. This translates into CASSYELAGNEQFF.

The chain carries TRBV7-9 and TRBJ2-2; TRBD1 matches at 7 bases. V trimming: 6 bases; J trimming: 5 bases; junction bases outside the gene matches: 9. The V gene's germline CDR1 is SEHNR and CDR2 FQNEAQ (reference sequence). This CDR3 comprises 15 residues. As DNA, the CDR3 is TGTGCCAGCAGAAGAACAGGGGCAGTGACCGGGGAGCTGTTTTTT. Translation: CASRRTGAVTGELFF.

The rearrangement uses TRBV19 and TRBJ2-5; D is unclear. V lost 4 bases and J lost 3, with 9 bases in between. The germline V gene has CDR1 LNHDA and CDR2 SQIVND (reference sequence). The CDR3 covers 13 residues. CDR3 in amino acids: CASSTNIEETQYF. The CDR3, as DNA: TGTGCCAGTAGTACAAACATCGAAGAGACCCAGTACTTC.

DNA for the CDR3: TGTGCCAGCAGCCGAGGGACAGGGAGTTCGGGCTACACCTTC. Translating it yields CASSRGTGSSGYTF. The J gene is TRBJ1-2, the V gene TRBV6-5, with 9 nucleotides matching TRBD1. This CDR3 spans 14 amino acids. Trimming removed 6 bases from V and 8 bases from J; junction bases left unmatched: 10. The germline V gene has CDR1 MNHEY and CDR2 SVGAGI.

The chain recombines TRBV30 with TRBJ2-1, with a tentative D call TRBD2 (5 bases). V was shortened by 8 bases and J by 0 bases, with 8 bases between the two germline ends. This CDR3 has 12 residues. Germline V gene data show CDR1 as GTSNPN and CDR2 as SVGIG (reference sequence). CDR3 region: CASEGSYNEQFF. The CDR3 nucleotides read TGTGCCAGTGAGGGCTCCTACAATGAGCAGTTCTTC. Drawing the rest from reference TRBV30 and TRBJ2-1, the complete variable domain is SQTIHQWPATLVQPVGSPLSLECTVEGTSNPNLYWYRQAAGRGLQLLFYSVGIGQISSEVPQNLSASRPQDRQFILSSKKLLLSDSGFYLCASEGSYNEQFFGPGTRLTVL.

The J gene is TRBJ2-3, the V gene TRBV4-1, with D possibly being TRBD2 (6 bases). This CDR3 is 17 amino acids long. V dropped 4 bases and J dropped 3 bases, with 20 bases sitting between them. The germline gives CDR1 MGHRA, CDR2 YSYEKL. DNA for the CDR3: TGCGCCAGCAGCCCCGATGGGGGGAGTGGGATTACAGATACGCAGTATTTT. This codes for CASSPDGGSGITDTQYF.

The sample holds a few counts of this clone. CDR3 residues: CASSIRAGSYEQYF. The DNA of the CDR3 is TGTGCCAGTAGTATCCGGGCAGGCTCCTACGAGCAGTACTTC. This rearrangement joins TRBV19 to TRBJ2-7; D not certain. The CDR3 loop spans 14 amino acids. Germline lookup yields CDR1 LNHDA and CDR2 SQIVND (reference sequence). Trimming took off 3 bases at V and 0 bases at J, with 9 bases between the two ends. Together with reference TRBV19 and TRBJ2-7, the CDR3 gives the full variable domain: DGGITQSPKYLFRKEGQNVTLSCEQNLNHDAMYWYRQDPGQGLRLIYYSQIVNDFQKGDIAEGYSVSREKKESFPLTVTSAQKNPTAFYLCASSIRAGSYEQYFGPGTRLTVT.

V is TRBV7-9 and J is TRBJ2-3, with D unresolved. CDR3 length: 14 amino acids. CDR1 is SEHNR, CDR2 FQNEAQ, per germline (reference sequence). Trimming cost V 8 bases and J 4 bases, with 16 bases left between them. The CDR3 loop is CASPGPSAPDTQYF. For the CDR3, the DNA is TGTGCCAGCCCAGGCCCCTCGGCCCCAGATACGCAGTATTTT.

This clone was counted a few times. V is TRBV9 and J is TRBJ2-3, with D possibly matching TRBD2 (5 bases). The germline gives CDR1 SGDLS, CDR2 YYNGEE. The CDR3 has 15 residues. V lost 4 bases to trimming and J lost 2 bases, with 14 bases between them. Written as DNA, the CDR3 is TGTGCCAGCAGCTCCCGGCCACTAGACACAGATACGCAGTATTTT. Protein sequence: CASSSRPLDTDTQYF.